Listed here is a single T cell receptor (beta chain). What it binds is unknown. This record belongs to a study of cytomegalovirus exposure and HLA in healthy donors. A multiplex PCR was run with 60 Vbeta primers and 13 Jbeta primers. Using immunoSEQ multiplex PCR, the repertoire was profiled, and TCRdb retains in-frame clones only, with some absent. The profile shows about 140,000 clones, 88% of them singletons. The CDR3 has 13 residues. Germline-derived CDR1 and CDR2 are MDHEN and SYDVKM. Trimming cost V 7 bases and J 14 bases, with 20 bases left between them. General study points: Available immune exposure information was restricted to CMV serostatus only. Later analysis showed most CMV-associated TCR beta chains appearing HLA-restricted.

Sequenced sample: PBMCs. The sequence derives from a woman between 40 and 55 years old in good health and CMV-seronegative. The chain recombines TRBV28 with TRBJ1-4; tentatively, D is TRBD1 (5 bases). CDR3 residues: CASNPPGGEGLFF. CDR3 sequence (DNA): TGTGCCAGCAACCCGCCGGGGGGGGAGGGTCTGTTTTTT.